The rows below give T cell receptor beta chains drawn from one sample of a study of blood T cell repertoires in COVID-19. This table comes from immunoSEQ multiplex PCR, and its TCRdb copy is limited to in-frame clones, with some not included. The sample lists hundreds of thousands of clones, 90% to 95% occurring once. The sample taken for sequencing was peripheral blood. All receptors come from a man between 60 and 75 years old with COVID-19, enrolled during active disease. Both conserved end residues are part of each CDR3. The D gene is left open where the match is weak. Clone sizes are given selectively: once, few, many, or a class where the clone is expanded.

j_call | v_call | clone_size | d_call | cdr3_aa | cdr3_nt
TRBJ1-1 | TRBV5-1 | few | NA | CASSFAKPERAFF | TGCGCCAGCAGCTTTGCCAAACCCGAGCGGGCTTTCTTT
TRBJ1-5 | TRBV18 | NA | NA | CASSPMGGIEQPQHF | TGTGCCAGCTCACCGATGGGGGGGATCGAGCAGCCCCAGCATTTT
TRBJ2-3 | TRBV4-1 | NA | NA | CASSQGRRGHTDTQYF | TGCGCCAGCAGCCAAGGCCGCAGGGGACACACAGATACGCAGTATTTT
TRBJ1-2 | TRBV19 | NA | TRBD1 | CASQPPGGQGGYTF | TGTGCCAGTCAACCGCCAGGGGGCCAAGGTGGCTACACCTTC
TRBJ1-2 | TRBV7-9 | once | NA | CASSLEASRAHYGYTF | TGTGCCAGCAGCTTAGAGGCAAGCAGGGCCCACTATGGCTACACCTTC
TRBJ2-1 | TRBV12-3/TRBV12-4 | NA | TRBD2 | CASLTSGGSVQFF | TGTGCCAGCTTGACTAGCGGGGGGAGCGTGCAGTTCTTC
TRBJ2-7 | TRBV5-1 | NA | TRBD2 | CASSLAGGRVSYEQYF | TGCGCCAGCAGCTTGGCGGGGGGGCGCGTTTCCTACGAGCAGTACTTC
TRBJ2-1 | TRBV5-4 | NA | TRBD2 | CASSSSVALAGGQVHEQFF | TGTGCCAGCAGCTCAAGTGTTGCCTTAGCGGGGGGGCAGGTGCATGAGCAGTTCTTC
TRBJ1-2 | TRBV19 | NA | TRBD1 | CASSGRSTGAYGYTF | TGTGCCAGTAGTGGAAGGTCGACAGGGGCCTATGGCTACACCTTC
TRBJ1-2 | TRBV5-1 | NA | NA | CASSPSPRAGGHYTF | TGCGCCAGCAGCCCGTCCCCCCGGGCCGGAGGGCATTACACCTTC
TRBJ2-7 | TRBV9 | NA | TRBD2 | CASSVGGTSGGNREQYF | TGTGCCAGCAGCGTGGGTGGGACTAGCGGGGGAAATAGGGAGCAGTACTTC
TRBJ2-7 | TRBV5-1 | NA | TRBD1 | CASSPPGQNYEQYF | TGCGCCAGCAGCCCTCCGGGACAGAACTACGAGCAGTACTTC
TRBJ2-7 | TRBV7-2 | NA | NA | CASSQGDRSYEQYF | TGTGCCAGCAGCCAAGGTGACAGGAGCTACGAGCAGTACTTC
TRBJ2-7 | TRBV6-5 | once | TRBD2 | CASSYASGSVYEQYF | TGTGCCAGCAGTTACGCTAGCGGGAGTGTCTACGAGCAGTACTTC
TRBJ2-7 | TRBV10-3 | NA | NA | CAISAGESYEQYF | TGTGCCATCAGTGCGGGGGAATCCTACGAGCAGTACTTC
TRBJ2-1 | TRBV7-8 | NA | NA | CASSVRGARLNEQFF | TGTGCCAGCAGCGTTCGGGGGGCCCGCTTGAATGAGCAGTTCTTC
TRBJ1-5 | TRBV27 | NA | NA | CASSLMPVNQPQHF | TGTGCCAGCAGTTTAATGCCAGTTAATCAGCCCCAGCATTTT